Listed here are 6 T cell receptor beta chains from one sample, sequenced in a study of radiotherapy plus CTLA-4 blockade in lung cancer. TCRdb's copy holds only in-frame clones and misses some; the assay was immunoSEQ multiplex PCR. Among tens of thousands of clones listed, 76% were seen once. The input for sequencing was peripheral blood, taken from a patient treated with radiotherapy plus ipilimumab. All receptors derive from a human donor with non-small cell lung cancer who had stable disease on radiotherapy plus ipilimumab.

The chain couples TRBV27 to TRBJ1-1, with D tentatively TRBD1 (5 bases). The germline V gene has CDR1 MNHEY and CDR2 SMNVEV (reference sequence). Trimming cost V 2 bases and J 5 bases, with 12 bases left between them. This CDR3 comprises 14 residues. In DNA form, the CDR3 reads TGTGCCAGCAGTTTACGTCAGGGCATGACTGAAGCTTTCTTT. It specifies CASSLRQGMTEAFF.

This clone showed up just a few times. The CDR3 DNA is TGTGCCAGCAGGCTGAGGGGGGGGGTAGTTGATACGCAGTATTTT. This codes for CASRLRGGVVDTQYF. V is TRBV2 and J is TRBJ2-3; TRBD2 might be the D (7 bases). This CDR3 contains 15 residues. Germline V CDR1 and CDR2: SNHLY, FYNNEI. V lost 6 bases, J lost 6 bases, and 19 bases lay in between.

V is TRBV28 and J is TRBJ2-1, with TRBD1 matching 7 bases. The germline V gene encodes CDR1 MDHEN and CDR2 SYDVKM. The length of the CDR3 is 14 residues. The ends lost 6 bases at V and 6 bases at J; junction bases unmatched: 8. CDR3 loop: CASSRDSLINEQFF. In DNA, the CDR3 is TGTGCCAGCAGCCGGGACAGTCTGATCAATGAGCAGTTCTTC.

This clone has just a few counts. The J gene is TRBJ1-2, the V gene TRBV10-1; unclear D gene. This CDR3 has 18 residues. Deletions cut 3 bases from V and 4 bases from J, with 24 bases between. Germline V gives CDR1 WNHNN, CDR2 SYGVQD (reference sequence). Here the CDR3 DNA reads TGCGCCAGCAGTGAACGAGGGCCCAAATCCCTTTGCCCCTATGGCTACACCTTC. Protein sequence: CASSERGPKSLCPYGYTF.

This clone was detected only once. The chain links TRBV19 to TRBJ2-1; D is unclear. This CDR3 contains 14 residues. Germline-derived CDR1 and CDR2 are LNHDA and SQIVND (reference sequence). The V end was cut by 5 bases, the J end by 6 bases, with 14 bases between. CDR3 bases: TGTGCCAGTAGTCCTATCCAGGTCCGCAATGAGCAGTTCTTC. This gives the protein CASSPIQVRNEQFF. The variable domain in full, completed from reference TRBV19 and TRBJ2-1, reads DGGITQSPKYLFRKEGQNVTLSCEQNLNHDAMYWYRQDPGQGLRLIYYSQIVNDFQKGDIAEGYSVSREKKESFPLTVTSAQKNPTAFYLCASSPIQVRNEQFFGPGTRLTVL.

The chain employs TRBV28 and TRBJ2-2; 11 bases are a match to TRBD1. In germline, CDR1 is MDHEN, CDR2 SYDVKM. The CDR3 is 16 residues long. Unmatched junction bases numbered 7, after V lost 5 bases and J lost 5 bases. The CDR3 sequence is CASSLLGTGGTGELFF. The CDR3 DNA sequence: TGTGCCAGCAGTCTATTAGGGACAGGGGGGACCGGGGAGCTGTTTTTT.